This T cell receptor (beta chain) appears in the sequencing data of a study of tumor-infiltrating lymphocytes in localized non-small cell lung cancer. Looking at the study overall: Tumor tissue and non-adjacent uninvolved lung came from each patient.

The CDR3 totals 15 residues. V lost 5 bases and J 5 bases, leaving 15 bases between the germline ends. From germline, CDR1 is SGHTA and CDR2 FQGNSA. The repertoire was sequenced with immunoSEQ multiplex PCR; TCRdb's copy has only in-frame clones and lacks some. This table has about 12,000 clones, roughly 85% appearing once. The rearrangement joins TRBV7-2 to TRBJ1-4; D is possibly TRBD1 (5 bases). The sample consisted of uninvolved lung tissue not adjacent to the tumor. This sequence originates from a human donor with non-small cell lung cancer. CDR3 nucleotide sequence: TGTGCCAGCAGCCCCGGGACGGCGATCAATGAAAAACTGTTTTTT. It is translated as CASSPGTAINEKLFF.